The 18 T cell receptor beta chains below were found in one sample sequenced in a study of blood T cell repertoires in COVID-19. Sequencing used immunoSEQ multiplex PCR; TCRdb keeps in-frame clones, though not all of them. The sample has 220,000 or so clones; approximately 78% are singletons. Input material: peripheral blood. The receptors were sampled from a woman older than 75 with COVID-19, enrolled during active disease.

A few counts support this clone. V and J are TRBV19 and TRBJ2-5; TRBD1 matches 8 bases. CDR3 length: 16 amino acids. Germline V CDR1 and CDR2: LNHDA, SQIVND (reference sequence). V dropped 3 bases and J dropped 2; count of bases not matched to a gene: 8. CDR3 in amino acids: CASSIGPGTGQETQYF. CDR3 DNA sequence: TGTGCCAGTAGTATTGGACCCGGGACAGGACAAGAGACCCAGTACTTC.

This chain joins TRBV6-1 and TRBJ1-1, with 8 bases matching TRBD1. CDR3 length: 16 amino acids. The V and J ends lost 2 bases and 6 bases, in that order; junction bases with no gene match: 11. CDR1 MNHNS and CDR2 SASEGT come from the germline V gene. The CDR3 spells CASSERRGTGTAEAFF. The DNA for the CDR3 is TGTGCCAGCAGTGAACGTCGTGGGACAGGCACAGCTGAAGCTTTCTTT.

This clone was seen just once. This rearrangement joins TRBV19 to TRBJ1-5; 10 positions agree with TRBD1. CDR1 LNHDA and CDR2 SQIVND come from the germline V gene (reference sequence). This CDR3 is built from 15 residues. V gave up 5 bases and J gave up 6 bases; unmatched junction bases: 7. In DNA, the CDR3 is TGTGCCAGTAGTTTAGGACAGGGGGTGGTTCAGCCCCAGCATTTT. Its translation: CASSLGQGVVQPQHF.

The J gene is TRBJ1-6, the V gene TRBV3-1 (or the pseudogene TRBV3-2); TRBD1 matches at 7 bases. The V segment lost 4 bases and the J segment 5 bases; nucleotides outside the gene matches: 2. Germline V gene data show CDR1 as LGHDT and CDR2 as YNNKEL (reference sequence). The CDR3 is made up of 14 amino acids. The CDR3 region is CASSLGQNNSPLHF. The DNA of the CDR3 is TGTGCCAGCAGCCTGGGACAGAATAATTCACCCCTCCACTTT.

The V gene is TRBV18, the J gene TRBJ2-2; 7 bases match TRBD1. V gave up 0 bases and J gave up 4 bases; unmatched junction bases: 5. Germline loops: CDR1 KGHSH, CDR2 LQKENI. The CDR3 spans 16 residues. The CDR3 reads CASSPPSTGVTGELFF. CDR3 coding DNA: TGTGCCAGCTCACCACCCTCAACAGGGGTCACCGGGGAGCTGTTTTTT. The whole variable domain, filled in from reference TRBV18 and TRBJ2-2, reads NAGVMQNPRHLVRRRGQEARLRCSPMKGHSHVYWYRQLPEEGLKFMVYLQKENIIDESGMPKERFSAEFPKEGPSILRIQQVVRGDSAAYFCASSPPSTGVTGELFFGEGSRLTVL.

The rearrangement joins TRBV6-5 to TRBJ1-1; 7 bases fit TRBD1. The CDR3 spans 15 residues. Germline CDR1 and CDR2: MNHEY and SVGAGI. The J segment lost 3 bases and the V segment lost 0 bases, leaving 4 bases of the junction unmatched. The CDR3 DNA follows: TGTGCCAGCAGTTACTCGGACAGGCTAGACACTGAAGCTTTCTTT. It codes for CASSYSDRLDTEAFF.

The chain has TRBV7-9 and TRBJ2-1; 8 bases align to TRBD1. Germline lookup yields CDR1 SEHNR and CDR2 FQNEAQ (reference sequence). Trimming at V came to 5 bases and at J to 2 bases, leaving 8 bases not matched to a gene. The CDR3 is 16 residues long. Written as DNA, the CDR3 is TGTGCCAGCAGCCGTAAGCCGGGACAGGCCTACAATGAGCAGTTCTTC. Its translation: CASSRKPGQAYNEQFF.

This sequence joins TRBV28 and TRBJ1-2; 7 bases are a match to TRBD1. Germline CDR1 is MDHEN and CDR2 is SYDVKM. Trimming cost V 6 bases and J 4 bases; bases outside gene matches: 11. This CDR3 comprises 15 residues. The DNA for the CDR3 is TGTGCCAGCAGCCCCCCGGGACAGCTTTCCTATGGCTACACCTTC. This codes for CASSPPGQLSYGYTF.

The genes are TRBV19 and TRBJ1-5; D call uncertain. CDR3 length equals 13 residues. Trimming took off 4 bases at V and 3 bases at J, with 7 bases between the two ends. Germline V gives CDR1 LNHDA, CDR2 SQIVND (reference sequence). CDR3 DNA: TGTGCCAGTAGTAACCAGGTCAATCAGCCCCAGCATTTT. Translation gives CASSNQVNQPQHF.

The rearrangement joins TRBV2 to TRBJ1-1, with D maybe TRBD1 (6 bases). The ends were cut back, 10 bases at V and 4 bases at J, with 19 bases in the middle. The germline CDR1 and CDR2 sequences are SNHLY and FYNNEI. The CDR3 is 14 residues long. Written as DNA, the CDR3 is TGTGCCAACCTCCAGGGGACTAAGGGCACTGAAGCTTTCTTT. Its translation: CANLQGTKGTEAFF.

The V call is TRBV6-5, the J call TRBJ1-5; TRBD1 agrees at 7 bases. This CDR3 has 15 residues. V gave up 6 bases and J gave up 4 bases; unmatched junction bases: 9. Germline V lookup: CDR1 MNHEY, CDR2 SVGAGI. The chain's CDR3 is CASSDQGVRNQPQHF. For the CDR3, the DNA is TGTGCCAGCAGCGACCAGGGGGTTAGGAATCAGCCCCAGCATTTT.

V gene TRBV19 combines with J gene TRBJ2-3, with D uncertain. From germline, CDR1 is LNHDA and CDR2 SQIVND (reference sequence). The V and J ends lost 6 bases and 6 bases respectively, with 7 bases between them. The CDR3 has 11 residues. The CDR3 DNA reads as TGTGCCAGTAGCATCGGGGATACGCAGTATTTT. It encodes CASSIGDTQYF.

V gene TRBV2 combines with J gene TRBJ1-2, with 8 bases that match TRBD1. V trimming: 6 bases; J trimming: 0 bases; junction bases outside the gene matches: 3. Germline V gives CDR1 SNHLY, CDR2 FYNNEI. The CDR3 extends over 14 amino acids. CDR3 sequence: CASSGQGSNYGYTF. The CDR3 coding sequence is TGTGCCAGCAGCGGACAGGGATCTAACTATGGCTACACCTTC. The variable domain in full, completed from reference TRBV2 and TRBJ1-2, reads EPEVTQTPSHQVTQMGQEVILRCVPISNHLYFYWYRQILGQKVEFLVSFYNNEISEKSEIFDDQFSVERPDGSNFTLKIRSTKLEDSAMYFCASSGQGSNYGYTFGSGTRLTVV.

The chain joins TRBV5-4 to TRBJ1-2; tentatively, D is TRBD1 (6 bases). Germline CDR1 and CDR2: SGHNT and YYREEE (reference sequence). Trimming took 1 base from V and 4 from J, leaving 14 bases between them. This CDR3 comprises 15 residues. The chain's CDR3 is CASSLIGGQGYGYTF. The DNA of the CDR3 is TGTGCCAGCAGCTTGATCGGGGGGCAAGGCTATGGCTACACCTTC.

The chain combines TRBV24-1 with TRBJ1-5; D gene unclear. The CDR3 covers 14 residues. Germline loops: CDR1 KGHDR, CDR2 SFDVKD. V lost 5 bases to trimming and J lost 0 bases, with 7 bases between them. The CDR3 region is CATSAQHSNQPQHF. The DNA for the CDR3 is TGTGCCACCAGTGCACAGCATAGCAATCAGCCCCAGCATTTT.

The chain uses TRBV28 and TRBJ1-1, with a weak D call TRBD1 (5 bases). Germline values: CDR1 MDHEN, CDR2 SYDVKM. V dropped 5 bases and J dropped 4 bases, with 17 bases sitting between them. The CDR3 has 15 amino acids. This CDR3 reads CASSTPGRGGTEAFF. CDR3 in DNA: TGTGCCAGCAGTACCCCAGGCCGGGGGGGCACTGAAGCTTTCTTT.

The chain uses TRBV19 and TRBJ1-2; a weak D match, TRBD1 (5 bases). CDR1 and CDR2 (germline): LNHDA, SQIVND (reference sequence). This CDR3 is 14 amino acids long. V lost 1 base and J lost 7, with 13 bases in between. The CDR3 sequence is CASSIARAQFGYTF. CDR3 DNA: TGTGCCAGTAGTATAGCCAGGGCGCAGTTTGGCTACACCTTC.

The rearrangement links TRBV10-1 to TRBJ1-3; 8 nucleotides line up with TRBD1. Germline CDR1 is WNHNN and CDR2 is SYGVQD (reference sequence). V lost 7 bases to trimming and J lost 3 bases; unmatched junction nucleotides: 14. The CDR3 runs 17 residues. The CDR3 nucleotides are TGCGCCAGCACACTCCTCAGGGGGCGAGAGGATGGAAACACCATATATTTT. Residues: CASTLLRGREDGNTIYF.